This T cell receptor beta chain was recorded in a study of radiation and T cells in renal cell carcinoma. As for the study in general: Nephrectomy followed 15 Gy stereotactic body radiation by 4 weeks. Whole-study results and caveats: Pretreatment tumor biopsies were lacking, so baseline clonotypes are unknown. In blood, top tumor clones expanded by 2 weeks, shrinking by 4.

The V and J ends lost 3 bases and 3 bases respectively, with 11 bases between them. Germline CDR1 reads SQVTM; CDR2 reads ANQGSEA. The CDR3 loop spans 14 amino acids. Details on this clone: Its cognate antigen is unknown.

As to time point: baseline pretreatment blood. Documented treatment: 15 Gy SBRT to primary tumor, nephrectomy 4 weeks later. Repertoires were generated with immunoSEQ multiplex PCR, while TCRdb's copy carries only in-frame clones and drops some. Seen here are 120,000 to 150,000 clones, about 85% observed once, and the top ten hold 4.1%. The chain joins TRBV29-1 to TRBJ2-2; D is perhaps TRBD2 (6 bases). The TCR was taken from a woman in her 70s with renal cell carcinoma. Sequences were derived from blood, sampled from a patient whose treatment included radiotherapy and nephrectomy. The CDR3 here is CSVEGLADTGELFF. In DNA, the CDR3 is TGCAGCGTTGAGGGGTTAGCGGACACCGGGGAGCTGTTTTTT.